The 17 T cell receptor beta chains below come from one sample, sequenced in a study of beta chain features in type 1 diabetes. As every portion of the isolated RNA was reverse transcribed, the sequencing read expressed TCRB transcripts. TCRdb keeps only in-frame clones here, not all; method: immunoSEQ multiplex PCR. The sample lists around 430,000 clones; over 25% were seen once. The sequencing input was naive CD4+ T cells from blood. These receptors originate from a man younger than 35 in good health.

This clone occurred a few times. This chain links TRBV18 with TRBJ1-2; perhaps TRBD1 as D (5 bases). Germline loops: CDR1 KGHSH, CDR2 LQKENI. Trimming took 8 bases from V and 2 from J, leaving 12 bases between them. CDR3 length: 13 residues. Here the CDR3 DNA reads TGTGCCAGCCGGGACCGCCAAAACTATGGCTACACCTTC. The encoded protein is CASRDRQNYGYTF.

This clone was observed a few times. The gene calls are TRBV30 and TRBJ1-3; TRBD1 matches 10 bases. Per germline, CDR1 GTSNPN and CDR2 SVGIG (reference sequence). The J segment lost 9 bases and the V segment lost 3 bases, leaving 2 bases of the junction unmatched. The CDR3 is made up of 12 amino acids. The CDR3 DNA reads TGTGCCTGGAGGACAGGGGGCATCACCATATATTTT. Translating gives CAWRTGGITIYF.

The chain couples TRBV11-2 to TRBJ2-7; the match to TRBD2 covers 9 bases. Germline CDR1 SGHAT, CDR2 FQNNGV. V shed 5 bases and J 4 bases; nucleotides not matched to a gene: 9. CDR3 length: 15 residues. Written as DNA, the CDR3 is TGTGCCAGCAGCCCGGTGAGGGGACTAGCTTACGAGCAGTACTTC. Its protein product is CASSPVRGLAYEQYF.

V and J are TRBV5-1 and TRBJ2-1, with D perhaps assigned TRBD1 or TRBD2 (5 bases each). The CDR3 spans 15 residues. Trimming took 1 base from V and 7 from J, leaving 15 bases between them. Germline V gives CDR1 SGHRS, CDR2 YFSETQ. The CDR3 DNA follows: TGCGCCAGCAGCTTGACGCAGGGAGCCTTGAATGAGCAGTTCTTC. Its protein is CASSLTQGALNEQFF.

This clone was counted only a few times. The chain recombines TRBV27 with TRBJ2-3; 7 nucleotides line up with TRBD1. V lost 5 bases and J lost 2; bases outside the gene matches: 10. CDR1 is MNHEY and CDR2 is SMNVEV in the germline V gene (reference sequence). CDR3 length equals 16 residues. As DNA, the CDR3 is TGTGCCAGCAGTCGGCCAGGACAGGCGTCCACAGATACGCAGTATTTT. Protein sequence: CASSRPGQASTDTQYF.

This clone was seen only a few times. The CDR3 nucleotides are TGTGCCAGCAGCTTAGCGGGGAGCCAGCCCCAGCATTTT. Protein sequence: CASSLAGSQPQHF. The gene calls are TRBV7-9 and TRBJ1-5; D unresolved. Trimming shortened V by 0 bases and J by 7 bases, and 7 bases separated the two germline ends. This CDR3 is 13 amino acids long. Germline V gene sequence: CDR1 SEHNR, CDR2 FQNEAQ (reference sequence).

This chain links TRBV7-2 with TRBJ1-4, with TRBD1 matching 8 bases. The CDR3 contains 14 residues. Germline V gene sequence: CDR1 SGHTA, CDR2 FQGNSA. V shed 2 bases, J shed 8 bases, and the junction held 4 bases outside the gene matches. The CDR3 region is CASSLQGAGEKLFF. In DNA, the CDR3 is TGTGCCAGCAGCTTACAGGGGGCAGGAGAAAAACTGTTTTTT.

The chain couples TRBV30 to TRBJ2-1; 7 bases align to TRBD1. CDR3 length: 13 residues. From germline, CDR1 is GTSNPN and CDR2 SVGIG (reference sequence). Trimming at V came to 7 bases and at J to 2 bases, leaving 5 bases not matched to a gene. CDR3: CAFRQGTYNEQFF. The CDR3 nucleotides are TGTGCCTTTAGACAGGGAACCTACAATGAGCAGTTCTTC.

This clone is a singleton in its sample. The chain joins TRBV7-9 to TRBJ2-3; TRBD1 matches 8 bases. The CDR3 totals 17 residues. Germline V CDR1 and CDR2: SEHNR, FQNEAQ (reference sequence). Germline trimming cut 3 bases from V and 1 base from J; bases unmatched to any gene: 9. CDR3 loop: CASSFRQGTLRTDTQYF. The CDR3 DNA sequence: TGTGCCAGCAGCTTCCGACAGGGGACCCTTCGCACAGATACGCAGTATTTT. Variable domain in full (rest from reference TRBV7-9 and TRBJ2-3): DTGVSQNPRHKITKRGQNVTFRCDPISEHNRLYWYRQTLGQGPEFLTYFQNEAQLEKSRLLSDRFSAERPKGSFSTLEIQRTEQGDSAMYLCASSFRQGTLRTDTQYFGPGTRLTVL.

This clone has a handful of counts. The chain combines TRBV28 with TRBJ2-7; 11 bases match TRBD2. V shed 4 bases and J 6 bases; nucleotides not matched to a gene: 8. Germline assignment: CDR1 MDHEN and CDR2 SYDVKM. There are 15 residues in the CDR3. CDR3 amino acids: CASSSPLAGESEQYF. CDR3 DNA: TGTGCCAGCAGTTCTCCACTAGCGGGAGAAAGCGAGCAGTACTTC.

The chain links TRBV4-3 to TRBJ2-4; D tentatively fits TRBD1 or TRBD2 (6 bases each). The ends were cut back, 1 base at V and 7 bases at J, with 11 bases in the middle. The V gene's germline CDR1 is LGHNA and CDR2 YSLEER. The CDR3 extends over 14 amino acids. The CDR3 spells CASSQVLGGNIQYF. The CDR3 nucleotides read TGCGCCAGCAGCCAAGTTCTAGGGGGGAACATTCAGTACTTC.

This clone was seen a handful of times. The gene calls are TRBV18 and TRBJ1-1; maybe TRBD1 (6 bases). CDR3 length: 14 amino acids. V was cut by 6 bases and J by 3 bases, with 14 bases left in between. CDR1 and CDR2 from the germline V gene are KGHSH and LQKENI. In DNA form, the CDR3 reads TGTGCCAGCTCGCCCCGACAGGAATACACTGAAGCTTTCTTT. Translation: CASSPRQEYTEAFF.

This rearrangement joins TRBV2 to TRBJ2-1; unclear D gene. V was cut by 3 bases and J by 2 bases, with 11 bases left in between. CDR1 is SNHLY and CDR2 is FYNNEI in the germline V gene. This CDR3 is built from 15 residues. In DNA form, the CDR3 reads TGTGCCAGCAGTGATGGTACCGCCCCCTACAATGAGCAGTTCTTC. Protein product: CASSDGTAPYNEQFF.

The chain joins TRBV30 to TRBJ2-1; D perhaps matches TRBD1 (6 bases). The CDR3 extends over 14 amino acids. V shed 6 bases and J shed 7 bases, with 19 bases lying between them. In germline, CDR1 is GTSNPN, CDR2 SVGIG (reference sequence). The CDR3 reads CACTGLGRVNEQFF. CDR3 DNA sequence: TGTGCCTGTACAGGGTTGGGTCGAGTAAATGAGCAGTTCTTC.

The V and J genes are TRBV28 and TRBJ2-3; D possibly corresponds to TRBD2 (5 bases). Deletions cut 6 bases from V and 7 bases from J, with 23 bases between. The CDR3 has 16 residues. Germline values: CDR1 MDHEN, CDR2 SYDVKM. The CDR3 protein is CASRPSGSALRYTQYF. CDR3 nucleotide sequence: TGTGCCAGCAGGCCCTCTGGGAGTGCCCTTCGGTATACGCAGTATTTT.

The chain joins TRBV29-1 to TRBJ1-3; D is unresolved. The CDR3 has 13 amino acids. V was cut by 3 bases and J by 1 base, with 7 bases left in between. Germline CDR1 and CDR2: SQVTM and ANQGSEA. The CDR3 reads CSVEGLSGNTIYF. The CDR3 nucleotides read TGCAGCGTTGAGGGTTTGTCTGGAAACACCATATATTTT. The full variable domain, with the rest looked up from reference TRBV29-1 and TRBJ1-3, is SAVISQKPSRDICQRGTSLTIQCQVDSQVTMMFWYRQQPGQSLTLIATANQGSEATYESGFVIDKFPISRPNLTFSTLTVSNMSPEDSSIYLCSVEGLSGNTIYFGEGSWLTVV.

The V gene is TRBV19, the J gene TRBJ1-2; tentative D call: TRBD1 (5 bases). The V end was cut by 5 bases, the J end by 4 bases, with 17 bases between. The CDR3 runs to 15 residues. In germline, CDR1 is LNHDA, CDR2 SQIVND (reference sequence). The CDR3 loop reads CASSHGTESFYGYTF. CDR3 nucleotides: TGTGCCAGTAGTCACGGGACGGAATCCTTCTATGGCTACACCTTC.